This T cell receptor (beta chain) was captured by sequencing in a study of identifying expanded T cells in peripheral blood. Whole-study findings and limits: Variance in clone template counts between roughly 2-week samples significantly increased with total template count across all healthy donors. Technical replicates showed about 1.2 changed clones; two weeks roughly 16; four weeks 19.

During the collection period, no donor immune events like infections were recorded. There are 15 residues in the CDR3. Germline loops: CDR1 SQVTM, CDR2 ANQGSEA. The junction had 8 bases not matched to a gene; V was cut back by 6 bases and J by 5 bases. On this clone itself: No antigen is known for it.

Sequencing was performed with immunoSEQ multiplex PCR; in TCRdb, only in-frame clones are kept and a portion is missing. The table lists over 85,000 clones, around 89% of them singletons. This TCR was sampled from a person aged 18 to 75 in good health. The specimen sequenced was blood. The chain couples TRBV29-1 to TRBJ2-3, with 13 bases aligning to TRBD2. The CDR3 DNA is TGCAGCGTCGCGACTAGCGGGAGGTACATAGATACGCAGTATTTT. This codes for CSVATSGRYIDTQYF.